This TCR beta chain was found in a study of molecular identifiers for immune sequencing clone quantification. Study-wide findings and caveats: Naive cells had under 1% of molecules in clones above 20 RNA copies, effectors over 99%. Identical barcode-sharing TCR molecules could lead to underestimated sizes for highly expanded clones.

Germline V gene sequence: CDR1 MNHEY, CDR2 SVGAGI. Trimming pared 6 bases from V and 7 bases from J, leaving 21 bases between. This CDR3 spans 16 amino acids. Naive CD8 T cells were FACS-sorted by CD8+CD4-CCR7+CD45RA+ markers. Preparation methods for the bulk TCR libraries were those previously described, with listed TCR primers. TCRdb used MiXCR to reprocess the PCR reads, holding one entry per CDR3 protein. This sample has 100,000 or so distinct CDR3 sequences, with over 30% found just once. The sample holds a few counts of this clonotype. Its antigen remains unknown. This clonotype was sampled from a human donor in good health. Some libraries in this study had Jurkat cell RNA spiked in. The rearrangement joins TRBV6-5 to TRBJ2-2; D may be TRBD2 (6 bases). The sample comprised naive CD8+ T cells from blood, with Jurkat cell RNA spiked in. The subset here: FACS-sorted CD8+CD4-CCR7+CD45RA+ naive T cells. The CDR3 loop reads CASRPPSSGDLGELFF. The CDR3 DNA reads TGTGCCAGCAGGCCTCCCTCCTCGGGAGACCTCGGGGAGCTGTTTTTT.